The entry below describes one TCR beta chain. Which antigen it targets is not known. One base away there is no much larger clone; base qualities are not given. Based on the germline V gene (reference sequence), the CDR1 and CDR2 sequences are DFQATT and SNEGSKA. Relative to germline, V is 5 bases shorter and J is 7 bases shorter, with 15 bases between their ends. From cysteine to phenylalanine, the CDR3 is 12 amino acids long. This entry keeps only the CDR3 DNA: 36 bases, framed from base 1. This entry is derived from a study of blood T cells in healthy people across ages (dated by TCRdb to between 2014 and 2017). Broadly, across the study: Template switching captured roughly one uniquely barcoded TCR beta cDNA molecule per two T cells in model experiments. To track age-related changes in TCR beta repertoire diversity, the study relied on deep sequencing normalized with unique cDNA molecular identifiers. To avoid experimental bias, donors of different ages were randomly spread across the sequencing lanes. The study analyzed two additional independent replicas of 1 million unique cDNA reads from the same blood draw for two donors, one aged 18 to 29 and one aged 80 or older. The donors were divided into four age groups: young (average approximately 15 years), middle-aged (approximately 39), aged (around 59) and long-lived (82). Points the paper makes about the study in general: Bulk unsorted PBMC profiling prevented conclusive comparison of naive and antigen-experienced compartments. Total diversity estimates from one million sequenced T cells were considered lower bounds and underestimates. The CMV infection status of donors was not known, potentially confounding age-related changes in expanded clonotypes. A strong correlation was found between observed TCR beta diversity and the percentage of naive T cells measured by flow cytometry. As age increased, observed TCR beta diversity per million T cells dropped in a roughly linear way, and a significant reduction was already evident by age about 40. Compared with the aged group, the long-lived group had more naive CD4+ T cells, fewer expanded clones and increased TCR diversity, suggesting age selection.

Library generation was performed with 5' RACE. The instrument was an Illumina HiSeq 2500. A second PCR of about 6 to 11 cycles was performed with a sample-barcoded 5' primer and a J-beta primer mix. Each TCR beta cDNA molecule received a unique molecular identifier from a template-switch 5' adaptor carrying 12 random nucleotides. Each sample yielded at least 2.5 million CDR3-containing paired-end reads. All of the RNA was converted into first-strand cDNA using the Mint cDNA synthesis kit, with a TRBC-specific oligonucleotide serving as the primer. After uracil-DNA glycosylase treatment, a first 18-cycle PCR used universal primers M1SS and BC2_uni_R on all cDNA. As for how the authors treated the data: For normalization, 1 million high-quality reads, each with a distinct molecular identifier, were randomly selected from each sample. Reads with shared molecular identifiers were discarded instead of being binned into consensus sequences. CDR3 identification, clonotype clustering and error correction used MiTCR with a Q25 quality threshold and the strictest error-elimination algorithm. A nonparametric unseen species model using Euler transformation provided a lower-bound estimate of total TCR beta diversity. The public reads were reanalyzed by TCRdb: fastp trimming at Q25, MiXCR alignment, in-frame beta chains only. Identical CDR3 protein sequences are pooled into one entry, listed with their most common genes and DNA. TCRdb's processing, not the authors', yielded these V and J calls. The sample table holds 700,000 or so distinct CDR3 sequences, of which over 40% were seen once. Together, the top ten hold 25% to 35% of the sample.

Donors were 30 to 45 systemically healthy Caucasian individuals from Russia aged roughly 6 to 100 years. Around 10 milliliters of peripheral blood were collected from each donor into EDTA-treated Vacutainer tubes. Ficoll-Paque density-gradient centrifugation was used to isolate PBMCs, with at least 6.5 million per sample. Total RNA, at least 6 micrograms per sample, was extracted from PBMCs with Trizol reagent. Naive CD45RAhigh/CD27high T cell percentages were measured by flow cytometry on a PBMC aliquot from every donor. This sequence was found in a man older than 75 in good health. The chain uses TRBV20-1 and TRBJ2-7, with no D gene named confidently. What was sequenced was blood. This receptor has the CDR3 CSASDLRQEQYF. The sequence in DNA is TGCAGTGCTTCGGACCTCAGGCAGGAGCAGTACTTC.